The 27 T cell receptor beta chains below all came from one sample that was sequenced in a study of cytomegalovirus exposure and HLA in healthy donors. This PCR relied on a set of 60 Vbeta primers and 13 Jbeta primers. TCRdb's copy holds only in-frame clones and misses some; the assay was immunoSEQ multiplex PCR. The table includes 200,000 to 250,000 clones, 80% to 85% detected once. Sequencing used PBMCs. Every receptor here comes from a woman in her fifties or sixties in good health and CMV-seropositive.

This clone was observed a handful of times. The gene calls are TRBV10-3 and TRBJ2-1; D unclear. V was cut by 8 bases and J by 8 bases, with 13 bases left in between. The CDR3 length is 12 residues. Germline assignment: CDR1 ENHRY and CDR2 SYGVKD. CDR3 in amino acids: CAIGPLRYEQFF. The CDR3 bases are TGTGCCATCGGCCCACTGAGGTATGAGCAGTTCTTC.

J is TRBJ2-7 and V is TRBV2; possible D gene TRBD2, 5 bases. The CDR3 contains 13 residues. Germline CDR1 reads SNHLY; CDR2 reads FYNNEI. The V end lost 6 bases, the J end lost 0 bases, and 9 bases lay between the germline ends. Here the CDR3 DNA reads TGTGCCAGCAGGGACTTAAGCTCCTACGAGCAGTACTTC. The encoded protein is CASRDLSSYEQYF. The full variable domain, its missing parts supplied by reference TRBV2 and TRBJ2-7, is EPEVTQTPSHQVTQMGQEVILRCVPISNHLYFYWYRQILGQKVEFLVSFYNNEISEKSEIFDDQFSVERPDGSNFTLKIRSTKLEDSAMYFCASRDLSSYEQYFGPGTRLTVT.

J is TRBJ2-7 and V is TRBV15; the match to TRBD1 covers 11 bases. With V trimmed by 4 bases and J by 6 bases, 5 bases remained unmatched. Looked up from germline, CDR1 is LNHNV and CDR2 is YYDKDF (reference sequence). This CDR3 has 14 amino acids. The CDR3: CATSTTGTGGEQYF. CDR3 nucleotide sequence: TGTGCCACCAGCACAACCGGGACAGGGGGCGAGCAGTACTTC. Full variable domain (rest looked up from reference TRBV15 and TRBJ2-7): DAMVIQNPRYQVTQFGKPVTLSCSQTLNHNVMYWYQQKSSQAPKLLFHYYDKDFNNEADTPDNFQSRRPNTSFCFLDIRSPGLGDTAMYLCATSTTGTGGEQYFGPGTRLTVT.

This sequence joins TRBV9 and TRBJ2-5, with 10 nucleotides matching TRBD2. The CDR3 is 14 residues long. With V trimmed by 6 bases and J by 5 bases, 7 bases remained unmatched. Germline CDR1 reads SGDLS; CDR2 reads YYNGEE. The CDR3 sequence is CASKTSGVIETQYF. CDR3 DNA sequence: TGTGCCAGCAAAACTAGCGGGGTGATCGAGACCCAGTACTTC.

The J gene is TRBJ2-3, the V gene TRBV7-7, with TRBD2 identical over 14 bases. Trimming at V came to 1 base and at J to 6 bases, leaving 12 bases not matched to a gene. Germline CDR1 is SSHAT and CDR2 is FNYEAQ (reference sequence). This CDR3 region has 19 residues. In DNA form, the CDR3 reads TGTGCCAGCAGCTTAGAACCCCACGGGACTAGCGGGAGACAGGATACGCAGTATTTT. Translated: CASSLEPHGTSGRQDTQYF.

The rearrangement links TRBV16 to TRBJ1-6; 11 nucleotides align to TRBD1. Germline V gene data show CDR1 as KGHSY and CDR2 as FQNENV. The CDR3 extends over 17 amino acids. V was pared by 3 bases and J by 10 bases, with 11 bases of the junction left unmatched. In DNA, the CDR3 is TGTGCCAGCAGCCAGTCCGCCGGGACAGGGGGAAACTCACCCCTCCACTTT. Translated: CASSQSAGTGGNSPLHF. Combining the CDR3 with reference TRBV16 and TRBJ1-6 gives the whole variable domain GEEVAQTPKHLVRGEGQKAKLYCAPIKGHSYVFWYQQVLKNEFKFLISFQNENVFDETGMPKERFSAKCLPNSPCSLEIQATKLEDSAVYFCASSQSAGTGGNSPLHFGNGTRLTVT.

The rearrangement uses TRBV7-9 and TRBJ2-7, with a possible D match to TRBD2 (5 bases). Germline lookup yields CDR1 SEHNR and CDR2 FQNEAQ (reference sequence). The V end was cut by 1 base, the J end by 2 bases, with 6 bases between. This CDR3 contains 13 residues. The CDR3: CASSLGRTYEQYF. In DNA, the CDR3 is TGTGCCAGCAGCTTAGGGAGGACCTACGAGCAGTACTTC.

The DNA of the CDR3 is TGTGCCAGCATAGGAGGAGGGACTGAAGCTTTCTTT. It encodes CASIGGGTEAFF. V usage is TRBV7-9 and J usage is TRBJ1-1; D remains unclear. This CDR3 spans 12 amino acids. Germline CDR1 and CDR2: SEHNR and FQNEAQ (reference sequence). The V end lost 7 bases, the J end lost 5 bases, and 11 bases lay between the germline ends.

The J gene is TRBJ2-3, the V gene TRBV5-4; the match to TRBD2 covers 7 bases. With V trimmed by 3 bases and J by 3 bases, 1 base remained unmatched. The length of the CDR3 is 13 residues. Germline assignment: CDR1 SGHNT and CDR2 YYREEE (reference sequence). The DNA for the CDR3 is TGTGCCAGCAGCTGGGGGGGAACAGATACGCAGTATTTT. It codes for CASSWGGTDTQYF.

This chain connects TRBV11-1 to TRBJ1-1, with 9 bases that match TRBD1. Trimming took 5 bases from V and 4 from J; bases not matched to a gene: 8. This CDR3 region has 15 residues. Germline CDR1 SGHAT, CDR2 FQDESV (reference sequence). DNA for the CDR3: TGTGCCAGCAGCAGACTTGGACAGGGGTCCACTGAAGCTTTCTTT. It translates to CASSRLGQGSTEAFF.

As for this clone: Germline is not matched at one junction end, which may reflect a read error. The CDR3 loop is CSSSFPEGRGYGYGYTF. CDR3 DNA: TGTTCCAGCAGCTTCCCTGAGGGCAGGGGATACGGCTATGGCTACACCTTC. The chain carries TRBV7-9 and TRBJ1-2, with D possibly TRBD1 on 6 matching bases. Germline lookup yields CDR1 SEHNR and CDR2 FQNEAQ (reference sequence). The CDR3 has 17 residues.

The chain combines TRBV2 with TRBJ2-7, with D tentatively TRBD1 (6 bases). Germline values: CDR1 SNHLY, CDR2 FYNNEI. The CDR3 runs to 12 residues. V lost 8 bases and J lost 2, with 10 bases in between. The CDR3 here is CASGTTTYEQYF. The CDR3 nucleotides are TGTGCCAGCGGGACAACGACCTACGAGCAGTACTTC.

CDR3 protein: CASSSGQGAGYGYTF. The CDR3 DNA follows: TGCGCCAGCAGCTCCGGACAGGGGGCCGGCTATGGCTACACCTTC. The chain uses TRBV5-1 and TRBJ1-2, with TRBD1 matching 11 bases. V was clipped by 3 bases and J by 4 bases; unmatched bases: 5. Germline V gene sequence: CDR1 SGHRS, CDR2 YFSETQ. The CDR3 extends over 15 amino acids.

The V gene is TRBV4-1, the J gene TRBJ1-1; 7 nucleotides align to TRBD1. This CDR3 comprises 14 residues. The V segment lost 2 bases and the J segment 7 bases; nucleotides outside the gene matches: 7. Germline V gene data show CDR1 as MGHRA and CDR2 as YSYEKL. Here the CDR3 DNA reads TGCGCCAGCAGCCAACCGGGACAGTATCGTGAAGCTTTCTTT. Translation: CASSQPGQYREAFF.

CDR3 amino acids: CASSALAGSNNGELFF. The CDR3 coding sequence is TGTGCCAGCAGCGCACTAGCTGGGAGTAATAACGGGGAGCTGTTTTTT. The chain recombines TRBV7-3 with TRBJ2-2; weak D call: TRBD2 (6 bases). The CDR3 is 16 amino acids. V was trimmed by 5 bases and J by 7 bases, leaving 20 bases between them. Germline V gives CDR1 SGHTA, CDR2 FQGTGA.

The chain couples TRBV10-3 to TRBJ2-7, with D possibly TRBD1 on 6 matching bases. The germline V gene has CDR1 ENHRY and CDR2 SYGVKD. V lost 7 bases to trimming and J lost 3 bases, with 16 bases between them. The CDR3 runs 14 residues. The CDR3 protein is CAITPTGTHYEQYF. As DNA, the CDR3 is TGTGCCATCACTCCAACCGGGACACACTACGAGCAGTACTTC.

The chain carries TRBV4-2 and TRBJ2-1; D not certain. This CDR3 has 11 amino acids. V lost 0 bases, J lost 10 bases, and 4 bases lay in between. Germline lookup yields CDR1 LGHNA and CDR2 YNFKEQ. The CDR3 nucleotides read TGTGCCAGCAGCCAAGATCTAGAGCAGTTCTTC. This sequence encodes CASSQDLEQFF.

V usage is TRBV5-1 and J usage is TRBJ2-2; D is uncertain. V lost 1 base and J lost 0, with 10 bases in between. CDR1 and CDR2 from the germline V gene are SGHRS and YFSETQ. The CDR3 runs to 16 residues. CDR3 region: CASSLQLTANTGELFF. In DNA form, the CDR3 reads TGCGCCAGCAGCTTGCAACTCACCGCGAACACCGGGGAGCTGTTTTTT.

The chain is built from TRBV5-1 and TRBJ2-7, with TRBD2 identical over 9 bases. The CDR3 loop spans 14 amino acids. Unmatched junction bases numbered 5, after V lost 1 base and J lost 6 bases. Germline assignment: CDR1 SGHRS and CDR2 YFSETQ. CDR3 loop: CASSLYGTSSEQYF. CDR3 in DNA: TGCGCCAGCAGCTTGTACGGGACTAGCTCCGAGCAGTACTTC.

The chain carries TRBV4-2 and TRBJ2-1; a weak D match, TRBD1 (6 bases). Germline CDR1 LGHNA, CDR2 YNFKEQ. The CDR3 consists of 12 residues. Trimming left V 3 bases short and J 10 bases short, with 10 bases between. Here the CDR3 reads CASSHEGGEQFF. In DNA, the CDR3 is TGTGCCAGCAGCCACGAAGGGGGAGAGCAGTTCTTC.

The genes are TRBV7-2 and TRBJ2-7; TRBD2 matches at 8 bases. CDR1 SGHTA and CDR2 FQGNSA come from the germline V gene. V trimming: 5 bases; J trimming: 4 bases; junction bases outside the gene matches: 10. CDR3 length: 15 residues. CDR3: CASSLTTSGAYEQYF. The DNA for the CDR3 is TGTGCCAGCAGCCTCACAACTAGCGGAGCTTACGAGCAGTACTTC.

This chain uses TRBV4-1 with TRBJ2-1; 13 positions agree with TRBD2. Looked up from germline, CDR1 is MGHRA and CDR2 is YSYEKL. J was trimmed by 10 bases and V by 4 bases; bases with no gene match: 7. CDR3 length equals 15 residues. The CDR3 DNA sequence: TGCGCCAGCAGCCCCGGACTAGCGGGAGTCGACGAGCAGTTCTTC. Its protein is CASSPGLAGVDEQFF.

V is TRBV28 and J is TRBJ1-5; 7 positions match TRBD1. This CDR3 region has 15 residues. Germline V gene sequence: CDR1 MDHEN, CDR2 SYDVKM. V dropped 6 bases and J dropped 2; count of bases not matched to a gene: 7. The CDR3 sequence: CASRGGSYRNQPQHF. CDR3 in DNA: TGTGCCAGCAGAGGGGGCTCCTACCGCAATCAGCCCCAGCATTTT. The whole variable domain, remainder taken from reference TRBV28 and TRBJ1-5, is DVKVTQSSRYLVKRTGEKVFLECVQDMDHENMFWYRQDPGLGLRLIYFSYDVKMKEKGDIPEGYSVSREKKERFSLILESASTNQTSMYLCASRGGSYRNQPQHFGDGTRLSIL.

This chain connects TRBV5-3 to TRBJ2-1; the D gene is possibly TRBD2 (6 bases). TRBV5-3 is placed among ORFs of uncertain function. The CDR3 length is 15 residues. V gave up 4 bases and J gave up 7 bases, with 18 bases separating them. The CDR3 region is CARSPPAGYLNEQFF. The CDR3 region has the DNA TGTGCCAGAAGCCCTCCAGCGGGCTATTTGAATGAGCAGTTCTTC.

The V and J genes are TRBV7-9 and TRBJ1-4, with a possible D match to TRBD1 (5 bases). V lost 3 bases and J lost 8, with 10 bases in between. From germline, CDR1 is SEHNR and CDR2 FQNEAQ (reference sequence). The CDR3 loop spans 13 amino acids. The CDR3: CASSFGQGEKLFF. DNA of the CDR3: TGTGCCAGCAGCTTCGGGCAGGGAGAAAAACTGTTTTTT.

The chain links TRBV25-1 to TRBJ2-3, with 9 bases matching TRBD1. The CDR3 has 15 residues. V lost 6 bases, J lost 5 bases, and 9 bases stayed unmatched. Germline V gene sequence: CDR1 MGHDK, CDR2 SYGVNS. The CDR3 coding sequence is TGTGCCAGCAGGGGAGGGGGACAGGGTAAAGATACGCAGTATTTT. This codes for CASRGGGQGKDTQYF.

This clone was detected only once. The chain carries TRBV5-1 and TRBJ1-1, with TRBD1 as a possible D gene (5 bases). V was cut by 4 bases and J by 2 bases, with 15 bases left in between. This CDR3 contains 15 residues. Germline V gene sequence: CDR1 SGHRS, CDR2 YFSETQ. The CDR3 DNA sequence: TGCGCCAGCAGCCCCCCTGGGGGGGGAAACACTGAAGCTTTCTTT. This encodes CASSPPGGGNTEAFF. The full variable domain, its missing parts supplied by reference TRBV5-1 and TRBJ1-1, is KAGVTQTPRYLIKTRGQQVTLSCSPISGHRSVSWYQQTPGQGLQFLFEYFSETQRNKGNFPGRFSGRQFSNSRSEMNVSTLELGDSALYLCASSPPGGGNTEAFFGQGTRLTVV.